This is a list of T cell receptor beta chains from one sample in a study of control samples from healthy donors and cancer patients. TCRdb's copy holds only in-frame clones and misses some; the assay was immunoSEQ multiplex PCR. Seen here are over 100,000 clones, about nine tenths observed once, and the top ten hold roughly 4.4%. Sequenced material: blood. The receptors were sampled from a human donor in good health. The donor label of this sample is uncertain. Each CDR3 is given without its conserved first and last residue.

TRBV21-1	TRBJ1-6	ASSTRGDRGILSSYNSPLH
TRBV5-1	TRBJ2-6	ASRDSGANVLT
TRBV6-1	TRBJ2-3	ASSEARTGVSTQY
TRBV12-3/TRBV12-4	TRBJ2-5	ASSPDRFGTQY
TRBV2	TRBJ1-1	ASREFGGNTEAF
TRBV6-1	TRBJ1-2	ASSESYDYGYT
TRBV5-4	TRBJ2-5	ASSLATGLQETQY
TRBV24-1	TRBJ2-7	ATSDPDSSSYGQY
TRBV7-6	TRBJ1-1	ASSLGTLNTEAF
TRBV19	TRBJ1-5	ASSIGTGGHQPQH
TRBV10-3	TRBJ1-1	AISERTDGNTEAF
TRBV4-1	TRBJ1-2	ASSQDTGGKRKGYT
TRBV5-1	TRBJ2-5	ASSSGLAGGQETQY
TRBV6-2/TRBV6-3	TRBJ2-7	ASSDTALSYEQY
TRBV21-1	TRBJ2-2	ASSRDREHRGAV
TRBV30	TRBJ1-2	AWSSPNLQGDYGYT
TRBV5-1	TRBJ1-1	ASSLVPGGDTEAF
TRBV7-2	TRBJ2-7	ASRLRQGGDEQY
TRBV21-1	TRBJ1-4	ASSTRGGYPNEKLF
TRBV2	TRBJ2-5	ASIFYGETQY
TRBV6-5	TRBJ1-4	ASRGREKLF
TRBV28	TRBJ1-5	ASSSRIRGGAHQPQH
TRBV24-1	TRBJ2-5	ATQARGRGQETQY
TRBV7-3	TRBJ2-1	ASSSSDLNEQF
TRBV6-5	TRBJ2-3	ASSYLDATDTQY
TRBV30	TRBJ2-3	AWGTSGTPSTDTQY
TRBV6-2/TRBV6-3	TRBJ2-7	ASSYPPDRVAEQY
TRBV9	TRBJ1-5	ASSAQGRGQPQH
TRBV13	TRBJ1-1	ASSLRLDTEAF
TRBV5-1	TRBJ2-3	ASRLIAGGSTDTQY
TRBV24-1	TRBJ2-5	ATTDGFGTQY
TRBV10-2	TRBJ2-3	ATRDRGTDTQY